This T cell receptor beta chain was captured by sequencing in a study of cytomegalovirus exposure and HLA in healthy donors (TCRdb year 2017). A note on the overall study: According to an earlier analysis of several hundred of the donors, some 170 million T cells yielded over 90 million unique TCR beta sequences and 276 Gb of sequence data. Genome-wide SNP genotypes for about 55% of the roughly 670 donors were used in a later genetic analysis, which treated that subset as a discovery cohort. To predict cytomegalovirus infection status, the study brought together high-throughput TCR immunosequencing, statistical association of individual TCRs with disease status, and machine learning. Because of strong linkage in the cohort, roughly 5 DR-DQ haplotypes were treated as single units for association and clustering. Roughly 310 gigabases of sequencing data and 78 million or so unique TCR sequences were included in an early release covering over 600 HLA-typed donors. The later analysis used no new phenotypic data to find candidate immune exposures, relying instead on TCR beta sequences and their occurrence across donors. A separate validation cohort of approximately 120 different subjects was used in addition to the roughly 620-subject first cohort. Donor age, sex, ethnicity and CMV serostatus were compiled together with the repertoire data. Of the roughly 400 genotyped donors, approximately 83% fell in the genetic ancestry cluster associated with self-reported Caucasian donors. HLA typing covered class I and class II loci at four-digit resolution. To decide whether each TCR beta V gene segment behaved as functional or pseudogenic, an earlier analysis of some 570 of the donors relied on high-throughput TCR beta sequencing. The T cell repertoires of 666 subjects were profiled by immunosequencing and related to cytomegalovirus serostatus. Every repertoire in the discovery cohort had been generated on one and the same sequencing platform. In a later analysis, previously published TCR beta repertoires from several hundred donors were re-analyzed and high-resolution HLA genotyping was added so that TCR occurrence patterns could be studied. On average, around 240,000 unique TCR beta nucleotide sequences were sequenced per donor among a few hundred genotyped donors of the cohort, with around 19% of those sequences being non-productive. The number of typed donors differed by locus: roughly 620-630 for A, B, C, DRB1 and DQB1; 500 to 550 for DQA1; approximately 610 for DPA1; and approximately 450 for DPB1. The study aimed to test whether cataloging public T cell receptors could reveal signatures of past pathogen exposure.

Concerning this clone itself: Its target antigen remains unknown. Qualities for individual bases were not recorded, and no much larger clone is one base off.

The method was the immunoSEQ multiplex PCR assay. For the multiplex PCR, a mixture combining 60 forward primers for TCR Vbeta segments and 13 reverse primers for TCR Jbeta segments was used. Amplification of the CDR3 region of rearranged TCR beta genes was performed with a multiplex PCR assay on genomic DNA. The amplified TCR beta libraries were sequenced on the Illumina HiSeq System as 87-base-pair reads. The authors processed their data as follows. Across the roughly 700 repertoires, a later analysis counted 80 million or so unique TCR beta chains, 9.5 million to 13 million of which were shared by at least two donors. Raw reads were error-corrected and collapsed into unique sequences with a nearest-neighbor algorithm that merged closely related sequences to remove PCR and sequencing errors. To assign V, D and J gene segments, CDR3 sequences were aligned to IMGT reference sequences. For a sequence to be retained, at least a six-nucleotide match to both a V gene segment and a J gene segment was required. A rearrangement counted as productive if the CDR3 had no stop codons and remained in frame with V and J, and every other rearrangement counted as non-productive. Following IMGT convention, CDR3 was defined as the stretch from the second conserved V-encoded cysteine to the conserved J-encoded phenylalanine. The earlier analysis of about 560 of the donors excluded any sequence lacking an unambiguous match to a single V gene segment. An earlier analysis of a few hundred of the donors called V segments functional above 56.7% productive rearrangements and segregating when the between-donor standard deviation exceeded 5%. A statistical classification framework was developed to diagnose cytomegalovirus status using the catalog of TCR beta chain sequences. In a later analysis, TCR nucleotide sequences were compared against IMGT/GENE-DB human TR gene sequences so that V and J genes could be assigned. The TCRdist pipeline was used in a later analysis to assign CDR3 sequences and most-parsimonious VDJ recombination scenarios. In a later analysis, each TCR beta chain was defined by its CDR3 amino acid sequence together with its V-gene family, and reads lacking a unique V-gene family were excluded. A later analysis removed several hundred highly shared, low-generation-probability nucleotide sequences to deal with suspected cross-contamination and a sequencing artifact. In a later analysis, a clonal expansion index for each public chain was calculated from normalized within-repertoire ranks of inferred template counts. Generation probabilities in a later analysis came from a VDJ recombination model fitted to out-of-frame rearrangements, and those results were checked against IGoR. Hypergeometric tests were used in a later analysis to score TCR-TCR, TCR-HLA and TCR-CMV co-occurrence, with a repertoire-size bias correction applied to the TCR pairs. A later analysis estimated false discovery rates by permuting HLA or CMV assignments 20 times. In a later analysis, co-occurring TCRs were grouped with DBSCAN, and TCRdist sequence similarity was added when clustering was performed within HLA-allele-positive subsets. Repertoires with fewer than 30,000 or more than 120,000 public chains were left out of co-occurrence clustering, as were about 5 repertoires with anomalous nucleotide sharing. Not all clones reach the TCRdb copy of this immuneACCESS table, which keeps in-frame sequences only. Checked studies attribute under half of the gap to unresolved V genes and leave the rest unexplained. V, J and clone size were drawn from that table, and D and trimming were deduced from the DNA. Across this sample there are approximately 110,000 clones, with just under 70% seen only once. 5.4% of the sample lies in the top ten.

The research as a whole found: In both the original and validation cohorts, the classifier was reported to diagnose cytomegalovirus status with high specificity and sensitivity. According to a later analysis, TCR association rates differed among HLA loci, with DRB1 alleles showing the most associated TCRs and HLA-C alleles showing the fewest. An earlier analysis of approximately 540 of the donors showed that most TCR beta V segments appeared in productive rearrangements either about 87% or about 30% of the time, which broadly matched IMGT annotations. At a false discovery rate of 0.05, a later analysis linked 16,951 TCR beta sequences to specific HLA alleles. Presence/absence analyses assumed roughly uniform sequencing depth across donors, an assumption that may not hold. Because the 87-base-pair reads could not distinguish some IMGT-functional V segments, including TRBV6-2 and TRBV6-3, those segments were excluded. A further reported finding was that TCR beta sequences accurately predicted the HLA-A and HLA-B alleles for most subjects in the first cohort. Strong co-occurrence of HLA alleles, especially DR and DQ, made assigning TCR associations to individual alleles difficult. According to the authors, the approach could potentially be generalized to other disease states and immunological phenotypes. The study gave a list of 150 to 200 TCR beta chains associated with cytomegalovirus. Correlated functional status among segregating V segments might be attributable to linkage disequilibrium, but an unknown experimental factor could not be ruled out. Across donors, most TCR sequences were observed very rarely, whereas some public TCRs were present in many individuals. Most CMV-associated TCR beta chains appeared to be HLA-restricted in a later analysis, and the HLA associations seemed to be driven largely by CMV exposure. A later genetic analysis reported fewer N-insertions in productive TCRs among donors in an Asian-associated ancestry cluster than the roughly 670-donor mean. An association between a missense DCLRE1C variant and V-gene and J-gene trimming of TCR beta chains was found in a later genetic analysis and replicated in an independent cohort. A few of the identified cytomegalovirus-associated TCR beta chains were confirmed in vitro to be specific for cytomegalovirus antigens. Because HLA typing was missing for some donors at each locus, association tests included only the typed subset. In this cohort, only TCR beta chains were sequenced, and detectable features were limited by the absence of alpha or paired-chain data. A group of highly shared sequence variants was considered likely to be a technical artifact of the sequencing pipeline. Several of the top co-occurrence clusters appeared to be linked to parvovirus B19, influenza, CMV and Epstein-Barr virus, according to a later analysis. Immune exposure information for the cohort was limited to CMV serostatus. Because counts were too low, roughly 16 rarely observed V segments, including chromosome 9 orphons, were excluded from the earlier analysis of 587 of the donors. In a later analysis, HLA-associated TCR beta chains were found to be more clonally expanded and to have lower generation probabilities than equally common non-associated chains.

In total, just over 650 healthy bone marrow donors made up the cohort. At the time of sampling, every cohort member was nominally healthy, though immune exposures that went unrecorded were likely present. The donor was CMV seropositive and was included in the group of around 300 seropositive cohort members. A peripheral blood sample was provided by each donor, and peripheral blood mononuclear cells were used for TCR beta sequencing. Genomic DNA was extracted from the blood cell samples with the Qiagen DNeasy Blood Extraction Kit. V loses 8 bases of germline sequence and J loses 4 bases, and the interval between the two ends is 6 bases. CDR1 and CDR2 are read off the germline V gene as ENHRY and SYGVKD. The CDR3 numbers 11 residues from cysteine through phenylalanine. Here the CDR3 DNA is all that survives: 33 bases in frame from base 1.

The receptor was isolated from a woman aged 70-85 years in good health and CMV-seropositive. Rearrangement joined TRBV10-3 to TRBJ2-1; the D gene is possibly TRBD1, with 6 bases matching. Sequenced sample: PBMCs. This receptor has the CDR3 CAIGTYNEQFF. The DNA sequence reads TGTGCCATCGGGACATACAATGAGCAGTTCTTC.